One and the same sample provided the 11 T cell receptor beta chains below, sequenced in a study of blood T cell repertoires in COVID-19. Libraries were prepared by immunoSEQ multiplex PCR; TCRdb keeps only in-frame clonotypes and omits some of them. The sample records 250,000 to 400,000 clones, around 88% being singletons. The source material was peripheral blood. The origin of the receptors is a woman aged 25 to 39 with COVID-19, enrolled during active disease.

The CDR3 nucleotides read TGTGCCAGCAGCCCACTAGCGGGGTTCATCGGGGAGCTGTTTTTT. Its translation is CASSPLAGFIGELFF. The chain has TRBV14 and TRBJ2-2; TRBD2 aligns across 10 bases. Germline V CDR1 and CDR2: SGHDN, FVKESK. V shed 4 bases and J 7 bases; nucleotides not matched to a gene: 6. The length of the CDR3 is 15 residues.

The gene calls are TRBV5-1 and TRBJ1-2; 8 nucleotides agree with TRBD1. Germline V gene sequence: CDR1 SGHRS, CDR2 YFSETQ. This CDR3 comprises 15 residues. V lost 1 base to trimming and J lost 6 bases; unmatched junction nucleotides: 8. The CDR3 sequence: CASSLSPGGVDGYTF. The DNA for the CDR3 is TGCGCCAGCAGCTTGAGTCCAGGGGGCGTGGATGGCTACACCTTC. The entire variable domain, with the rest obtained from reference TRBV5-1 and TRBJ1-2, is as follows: KAGVTQTPRYLIKTRGQQVTLSCSPISGHRSVSWYQQTPGQGLQFLFEYFSETQRNKGNFPGRFSGRQFSNSRSEMNVSTLELGDSALYLCASSLSPGGVDGYTFGSGTRLTVV.

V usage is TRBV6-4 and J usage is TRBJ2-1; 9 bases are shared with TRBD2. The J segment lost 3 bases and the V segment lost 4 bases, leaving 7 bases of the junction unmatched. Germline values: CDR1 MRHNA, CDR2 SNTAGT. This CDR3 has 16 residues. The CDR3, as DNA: TGTGCCAGCAGTGCCCGGCCTAGCGGGGACTACAATGAGCAGTTCTTC. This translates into CASSARPSGDYNEQFF.

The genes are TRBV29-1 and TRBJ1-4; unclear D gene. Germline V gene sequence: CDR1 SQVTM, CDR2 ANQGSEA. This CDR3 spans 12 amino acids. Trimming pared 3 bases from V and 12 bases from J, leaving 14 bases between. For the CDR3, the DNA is TGCAGCGTTGAGGGAGCCCGTGGGCAACTGTTTTTT. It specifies CSVEGARGQLFF.

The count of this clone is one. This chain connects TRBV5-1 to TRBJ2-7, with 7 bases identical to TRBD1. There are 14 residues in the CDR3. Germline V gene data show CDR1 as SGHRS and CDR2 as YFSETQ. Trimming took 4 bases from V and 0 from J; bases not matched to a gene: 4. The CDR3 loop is CASSPGTVSYEQYF. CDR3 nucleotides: TGCGCCAGCAGCCCGGGGACAGTCTCCTACGAGCAGTACTTC.

The CDR3: CASNIGGPEPQHF. The CDR3 DNA reads as TGTGCCAGCAACATAGGGGGCCCTGAGCCCCAGCATTTT. The V gene is TRBV28, the J gene TRBJ1-5, with 7 bases fitting TRBD1. The CDR3 extends over 13 amino acids. Looked up from germline, CDR1 is MDHEN and CDR2 is SYDVKM. V dropped 7 bases and J dropped 8; count of bases not matched to a gene: 8.

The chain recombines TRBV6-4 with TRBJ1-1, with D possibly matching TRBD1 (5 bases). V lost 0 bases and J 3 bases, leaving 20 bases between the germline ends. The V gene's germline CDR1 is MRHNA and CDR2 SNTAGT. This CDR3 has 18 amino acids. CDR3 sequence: CASSDSKGQTPQHTEAFF. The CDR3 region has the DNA TGTGCCAGCAGTGACTCGAAGGGGCAGACTCCCCAGCACACTGAAGCTTTCTTT.

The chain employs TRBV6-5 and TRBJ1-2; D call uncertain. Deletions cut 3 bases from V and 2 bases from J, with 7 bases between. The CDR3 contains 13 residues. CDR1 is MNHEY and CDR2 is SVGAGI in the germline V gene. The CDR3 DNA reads TGTGCCAGCAGTTATATGGCAAACTATGGCTACACCTTC. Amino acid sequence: CASSYMANYGYTF.

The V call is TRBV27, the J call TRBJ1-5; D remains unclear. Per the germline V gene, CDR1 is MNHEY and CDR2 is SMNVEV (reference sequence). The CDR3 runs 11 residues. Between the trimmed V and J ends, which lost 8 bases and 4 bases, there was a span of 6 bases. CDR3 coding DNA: TGTGCCAGCTGTCCTAATCAGCCCCAGCATTTT. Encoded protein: CASCPNQPQHF.

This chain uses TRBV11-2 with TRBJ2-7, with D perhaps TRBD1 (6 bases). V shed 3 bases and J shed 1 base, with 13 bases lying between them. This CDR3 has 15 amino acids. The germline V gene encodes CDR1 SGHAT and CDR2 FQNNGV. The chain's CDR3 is CASSFRSTGSYEQYF. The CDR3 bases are TGTGCCAGCAGCTTTCGGTCGACAGGTTCCTACGAGCAGTACTTC.

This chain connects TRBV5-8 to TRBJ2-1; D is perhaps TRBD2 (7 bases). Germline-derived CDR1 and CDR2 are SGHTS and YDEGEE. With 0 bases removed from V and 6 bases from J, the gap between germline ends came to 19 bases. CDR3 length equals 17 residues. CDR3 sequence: CASSLGGGGLLGNEQFF. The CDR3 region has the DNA TGTGCCAGCAGCTTGGGCGGGGGCGGACTTCTGGGCAATGAGCAGTTCTTC.